Only a few counts were recorded for the clone carrying this T cell receptor (beta chain). Its antigen is unidentified. Vbeta (60) and Jbeta (13) primers were used in the PCR. Data came from immunoSEQ multiplex PCR; TCRdb stores just in-frame clones and leaves some out. The sample holds roughly 100,000 clones; roughly an eighth are singletons and the top ten take about a sixth. These data originate in a study of cytomegalovirus exposure and HLA in healthy donors. Study-level points and caveats: DRB1 had the most TCR associations and HLA-C the fewest, a later analysis found, with rates varying by HLA locus.

The V segment lost 3 bases and the J segment 4 bases; nucleotides outside the gene matches: 6. The germline CDR1 and CDR2 sequences are SGHDN and FVKESK. The CDR3 sequence is 15 residues long. The chain combines TRBV14 with TRBJ1-1; 9 bases line up with TRBD1. Sequencing was carried out using PBMCs. This receptor was identified in a man aged 35-49 years in good health and CMV-seropositive. CDR3 residues: CASSQIQGASTEAFF. CDR3 sequence (DNA): TGTGCCAGCAGCCAGATACAGGGGGCCAGCACTGAAGCTTTCTTT.